The clone carrying this T cell receptor (beta chain) showed up just a few times. Antigen specificity is unknown. Primers: 60 Vbeta forward and 13 Jbeta reverse. Original data processing: Counted up in a later analysis, unique TCR beta chains came to about 80 million, with around 11 million shared. Some clones are missing from TCRdb's copy, which holds only in-frame ones; the method was immunoSEQ multiplex PCR. V and J calls and clone size follow that table, whereas D and trimming were derived from the DNA. The sample yields 120,000 or so clones, about 9.4% seen once. The data belong to a study of cytomegalovirus exposure and HLA in healthy donors. The study's findings and limits: A missense variant in DCLRE1C was later tied to TCR beta V- and J-gene trimming. Across donors, sequencing depth was assumed by presence/absence analyses to be roughly uniform. CMV serostatus was the sole immune exposure data available.

The TCR comes from a woman in her thirties or forties in good health and CMV-seropositive. What was sequenced was PBMCs.

The CDR3 region is CASSPSLEQYF. CDR3 bases: TGTGCCAGCAGTCCCTCCTTGGAGCAGTACTTC. This rearrangement joins TRBV25-1 to TRBJ2-7; D uncertain. The CDR3 is 11 residues long. The germline V and J ends were trimmed by 5 bases and 7 bases, with 9 bases remaining between them. The germline CDR1 and CDR2 sequences are MGHDK and SYGVNS.